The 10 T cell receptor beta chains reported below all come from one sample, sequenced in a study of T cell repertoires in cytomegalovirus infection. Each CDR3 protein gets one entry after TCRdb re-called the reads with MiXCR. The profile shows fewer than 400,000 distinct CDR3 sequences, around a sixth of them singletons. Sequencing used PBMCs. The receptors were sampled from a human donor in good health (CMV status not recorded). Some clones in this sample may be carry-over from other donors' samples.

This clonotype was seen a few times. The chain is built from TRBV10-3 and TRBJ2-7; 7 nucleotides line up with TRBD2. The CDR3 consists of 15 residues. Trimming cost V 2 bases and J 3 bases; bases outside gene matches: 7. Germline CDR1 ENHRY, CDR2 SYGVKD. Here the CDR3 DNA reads TGTGCCATCAGTGAGGCAACTAGCGCGGGCTACGAGCAGTACTTC. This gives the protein CAISEATSAGYEQYF.

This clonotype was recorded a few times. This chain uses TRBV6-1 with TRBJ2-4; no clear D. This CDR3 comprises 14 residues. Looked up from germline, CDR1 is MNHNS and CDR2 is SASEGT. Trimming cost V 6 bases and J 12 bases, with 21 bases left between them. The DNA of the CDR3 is TGTGCCAGCAGCTATAGACGGTCGTTGGAAAATCAGTACTTC. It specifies CASSYRRSLENQYF.

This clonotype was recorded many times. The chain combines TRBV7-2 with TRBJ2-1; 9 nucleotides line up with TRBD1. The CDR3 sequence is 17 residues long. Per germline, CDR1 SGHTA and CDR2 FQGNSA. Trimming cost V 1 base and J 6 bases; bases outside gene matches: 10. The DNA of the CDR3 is TGTGCCAGCAGCTTAGTCTCCGGGACAGGGAGGTTCAATGAGCAGTTCTTC. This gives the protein CASSLVSGTGRFNEQFF.

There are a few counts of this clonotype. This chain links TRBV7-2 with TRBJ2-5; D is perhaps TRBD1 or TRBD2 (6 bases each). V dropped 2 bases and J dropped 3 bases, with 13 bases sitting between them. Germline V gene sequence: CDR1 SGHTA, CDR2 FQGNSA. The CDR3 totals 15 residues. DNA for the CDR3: TGTGCCAGCAGCTTAAGGGGGGAGGTGAAAGAGACCCAGTACTTC. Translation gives CASSLRGEVKETQYF.

The CDR3 reads CASSPWKGGIGTDTQYF. In DNA, the CDR3 is TGTGCCAGCAGCCCGTGGAAAGGCGGGATAGGCACAGATACGCAGTATTTT. The chain is built from TRBV7-9 and TRBJ2-3; possibly TRBD2 for D (6 bases). Trimming pared 5 bases from V and 1 base from J, leaving 19 bases between. The CDR3 is 17 amino acids. The germline gives CDR1 SEHNR, CDR2 FQNEAQ (reference sequence).

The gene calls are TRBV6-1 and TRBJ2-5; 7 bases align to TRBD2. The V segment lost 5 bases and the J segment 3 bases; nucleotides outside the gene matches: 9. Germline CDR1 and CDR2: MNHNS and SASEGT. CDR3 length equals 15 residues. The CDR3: CASSRLASFEETQYF. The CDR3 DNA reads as TGTGCCAGCAGTCGACTAGCCTCCTTTGAAGAGACCCAGTACTTC.

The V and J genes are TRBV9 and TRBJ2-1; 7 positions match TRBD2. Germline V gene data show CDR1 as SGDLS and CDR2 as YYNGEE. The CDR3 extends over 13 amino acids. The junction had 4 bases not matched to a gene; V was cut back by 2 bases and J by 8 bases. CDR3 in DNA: TGTGCCAGCAGCGTCGGTGGGGGGGATGAGCAGTTCTTC. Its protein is CASSVGGGDEQFF. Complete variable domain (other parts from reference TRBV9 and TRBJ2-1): DSGVTQTPKHLITATGQRVTLRCSPRSGDLSVYWYQQSLDQGLQFLIQYYNGEERAKGNILERFSAQQFPDLHSELNLSSLELGDSALYFCASSVGGGDEQFFGPGTRLTVL.

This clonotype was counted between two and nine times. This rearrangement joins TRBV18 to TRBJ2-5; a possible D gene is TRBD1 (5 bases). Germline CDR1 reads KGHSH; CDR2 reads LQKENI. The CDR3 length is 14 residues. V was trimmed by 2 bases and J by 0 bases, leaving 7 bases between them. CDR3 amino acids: CASSPGADQETQYF. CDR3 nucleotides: TGTGCCAGCTCACCAGGGGCGGACCAAGAGACCCAGTACTTC.

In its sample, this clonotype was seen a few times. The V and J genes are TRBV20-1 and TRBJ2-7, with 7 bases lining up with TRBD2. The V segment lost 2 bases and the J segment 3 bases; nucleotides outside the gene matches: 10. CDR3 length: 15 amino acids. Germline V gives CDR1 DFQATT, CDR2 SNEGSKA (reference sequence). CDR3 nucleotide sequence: TGCAGTGCTAGAACTTCGGGGGGAATGGGCTACGAGCAGTACTTC. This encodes CSARTSGGMGYEQYF.

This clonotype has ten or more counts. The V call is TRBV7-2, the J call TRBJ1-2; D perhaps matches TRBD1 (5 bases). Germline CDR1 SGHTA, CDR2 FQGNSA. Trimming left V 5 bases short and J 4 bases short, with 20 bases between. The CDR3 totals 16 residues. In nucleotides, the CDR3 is TGTGCCAGCAGCCCGCGCTGGGGGGACCTCGGCTATGGCTACACCTTC. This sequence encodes CASSPRWGDLGYGYTF.